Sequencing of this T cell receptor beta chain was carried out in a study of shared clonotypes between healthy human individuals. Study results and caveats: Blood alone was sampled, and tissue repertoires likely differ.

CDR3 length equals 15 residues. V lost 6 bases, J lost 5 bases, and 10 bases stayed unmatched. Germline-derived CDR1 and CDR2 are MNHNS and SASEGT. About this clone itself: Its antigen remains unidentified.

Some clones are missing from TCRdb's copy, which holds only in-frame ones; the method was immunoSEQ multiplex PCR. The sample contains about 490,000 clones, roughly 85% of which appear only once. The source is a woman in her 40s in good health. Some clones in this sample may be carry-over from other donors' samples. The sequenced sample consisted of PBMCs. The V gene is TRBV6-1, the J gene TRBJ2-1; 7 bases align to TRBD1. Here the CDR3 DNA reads TGTGCCAGCAGCGACCCGGGACAGAAGAACAATGAGCAGTTCTTC. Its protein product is CASSDPGQKNNEQFF.